Shown below are 16 T cell receptor beta chains from a single sample sequenced in a study of metastatic and nonmetastatic thyroid tumors. TCRdb re-called the PCR reads via MiXCR. The profile shows 15,000 to 20,000 clones, about 25% of them singletons. Thyroid surgery had not been preceded by any treatment in any patient. The specimen sequenced was tumor tissue. The receptors were sampled from a female donor with papillary thyroid cancer or a benign thyroid nodule (not recorded which). Some clones in this sample may be carry-over from other donors' samples.

V usage is TRBV28 and J usage is TRBJ2-1; D might be TRBD1 (6 bases). CDR1 and CDR2 (germline): MDHEN, SYDVKM. This CDR3 has 12 residues. Trimming cost V 3 bases and J 9 bases, with 9 bases left between them. CDR3 nucleotides: TGTGCCAGCAGTTTGGCAGGGGCTGAGCAGTTCTTC. Translation: CASSLAGAEQFF.

This sequence joins TRBV20-1 and TRBJ1-4, with TRBD1 matching over 9 bases. Germline assignment: CDR1 DFQATT and CDR2 SNEGSKA (reference sequence). This CDR3 comprises 15 residues. J gave up 3 bases and V 2 bases, and 4 bases lay outside the gene matches. The CDR3 nucleotides read TGCAGTGCTAGACTGACAGGGGGATCTAATGAAAAACTGTTTTTT. Protein product: CSARLTGGSNEKLFF.

The chain uses TRBV11-2 and TRBJ2-3, with 9 positions matching TRBD2. Unmatched junction bases numbered 4, after V lost 1 base and J lost 8 bases. Per the germline V gene, CDR1 is SGHAT and CDR2 is FQNNGV. The CDR3 sequence is 14 residues long. DNA of the CDR3: TGTGCCAGCAGCTTAGCTAGCGGGGCTGTTACGCAGTATTTT. Translation gives CASSLASGAVTQYF.

This clone was counted only a few times. A much more abundant neighbour one base away suggests this may be a read error. The chain is built from TRBV6-1 and TRBJ2-3; D is unresolved. V lost 4 bases and J 6 bases, leaving 14 bases between the germline ends. The CDR3 is made up of 14 amino acids. Germline-derived CDR1 and CDR2 are MNHNS and SASEGT. The CDR3 protein is CASSAWPELDTQYF. In DNA form, the CDR3 reads TGTGCCAGCAGTGCCTGGCCCGAGTTGGATACGCAGTATTTT.

This clone was picked up many times. The chain joins TRBV11-2 to TRBJ2-5, with 14 bases fitting TRBD2. Trimming removed 3 bases from V and 4 bases from J; junction bases left unmatched: 1. The CDR3 spans 15 residues. CDR1 is SGHAT and CDR2 is FQNNGV in the germline V gene. CDR3 sequence reads: CASSLTSGGAETQYF. The CDR3 nucleotides are TGTGCCAGCAGCTTGACTAGCGGGGGGGCAGAGACCCAGTACTTC.

This clone was counted only a few times. The gene calls are TRBV6-2 or TRBV6-3 and TRBJ2-7; 7 nucleotides line up with TRBD2. The V gene end was trimmed by 9 bases and the J gene end by 2 bases; junction bases not matched to a gene: 16. This CDR3 is 16 amino acids long. Germline loops: CDR1 MNHEY, CDR2 SVGEGT. The CDR3 nucleotides read TGTGCCAGTCGGTCTAGCGGAAAGGACGTGGCCTACGAGCAGTACTTC. Residues: CASRSSGKDVAYEQYF.

The V gene is TRBV5-1, the J gene TRBJ2-1; 14 nucleotides agree with TRBD2. CDR1 is SGHRS, CDR2 YFSETQ, per germline. CDR3 length equals 16 residues. The trim removed 3 bases at V and 15 bases at J, leaving 14 bases unmatched. CDR3 loop: CASSWNPGLAGEGRFF. The CDR3 DNA reads as TGCGCCAGCAGCTGGAATCCGGGACTAGCGGGAGAGGGAAGGTTCTTC. Combining the CDR3 with reference TRBV5-1 and TRBJ2-1 gives the whole variable domain KAGVTQTPRYLIKTRGQQVTLSCSPISGHRSVSWYQQTPGQGLQFLFEYFSETQRNKGNFPGRFSGRQFSNSRSEMNVSTLELGDSALYLCASSWNPGLAGEGRFFGPGTRLTVL.

Worth noting for this clone: With a much larger clone just one base away, this may be a read error. V and J are TRBV2 and TRBJ2-6; TRBD1 might be the D (5 bases). The germline gives CDR1 SNHLY, CDR2 FYNNEI. The CDR3 totals 15 residues. Trimming cost V 4 bases and J 0 bases, with 7 bases left between them. CDR3 nucleotide sequence: TGTGCCAGCAGTGCACAGGTCTCTGGGGCCAACGTCCTGACTTTC. Translated, it gives CASSAQVSGANVLTF.

This clone was detected only a few times. This rearrangement joins TRBV5-1 to TRBJ1-2; TRBD1 agrees at 9 bases. V gave up 7 bases and J gave up 7 bases; unmatched junction bases: 14. This CDR3 comprises 15 residues. From germline, CDR1 is SGHRS and CDR2 YFSETQ. CDR3 bases: TGCGCCAGCCGTCGTTCCCAAGGGACAGGGCCTGGCTACACCTTC. Residues: CASRRSQGTGPGYTF. Variable domain in full (rest from reference TRBV5-1 and TRBJ1-2): KAGVTQTPRYLIKTRGQQVTLSCSPISGHRSVSWYQQTPGQGLQFLFEYFSETQRNKGNFPGRFSGRQFSNSRSEMNVSTLELGDSALYLCASRRSQGTGPGYTFGSGTRLTVV.

This clone was seen many times. J is TRBJ2-7 and V is TRBV7-2; D is unresolved. The germline CDR1 and CDR2 sequences are SGHTA and FQGNSA. The CDR3 consists of 14 residues. The V gene lost 5 bases and the J gene lost 3 bases, with 14 bases spanning the gap. The CDR3 is CASSLNKAFYEQYF. CDR3 sequence (DNA): TGTGCCAGCAGCCTGAACAAGGCTTTCTACGAGCAGTACTTC.

This clone has a count of ten or more. The J gene is TRBJ1-1, the V gene TRBV20-1, with no clear D. The germline CDR1 and CDR2 sequences are DFQATT and SNEGSKA (reference sequence). This CDR3 contains 11 residues. The V end was cut by 8 bases, the J end by 2 bases, with 9 bases between. The CDR3 nucleotides are TGCAGTCAATGGTTTAACACTGAAGCTTTCTTT. Its translation: CSQWFNTEAFF.

This clone came up many times. This rearrangement joins TRBV6-5 to TRBJ1-5, with D hard to call. Germline-derived CDR1 and CDR2 are MNHEY and SVGAGI. The V end was cut by 3 bases, the J end by 5 bases, with 11 bases between. The CDR3 consists of 14 residues. The CDR3 sequence: CASSYRAGDQPQHF. DNA of the CDR3: TGTGCCAGCAGTTATCGGGCAGGCGATCAGCCCCAGCATTTT.

This clone came up many times. The V and J genes are TRBV28 and TRBJ2-5; weak D call: TRBD1 (7 bases). The CDR3 is 15 residues long. Per germline, CDR1 MDHEN and CDR2 SYDVKM. V was trimmed by 5 bases and J by 0 bases, leaving 13 bases between them. CDR3: CASSEAGGYQETQYF. The DNA of the CDR3 is TGTGCCAGCAGTGAGGCAGGGGGGTACCAAGAGACCCAGTACTTC. The whole variable domain, remainder taken from reference TRBV28 and TRBJ2-5, is DVKVTQSSRYLVKRTGEKVFLECVQDMDHENMFWYRQDPGLGLRLIYFSYDVKMKEKGDIPEGYSVSREKKERFSLILESASTNQTSMYLCASSEAGGYQETQYFGPGTRLLVL.

Regarding this clone: One junction end disagrees with the germline gene, perhaps due to a read error. V and J are TRBV30 and TRBJ1-1; D gene unclear. The CDR3 spans 10 residues. Germline V gives CDR1 GTSNPN, CDR2 SVGIG (reference sequence). The CDR3 spells CAWSIPEGFF. The CDR3 region has the DNA TGTGCCTGGAGTATCCCGGAAGGTTTCTTT.

The gene calls are TRBV18 and TRBJ1-1; a possible D gene is TRBD1 (6 bases). This CDR3 is built from 15 residues. Deletions cut 1 base from V and 7 bases from J, with 16 bases between. Per germline, CDR1 KGHSH and CDR2 LQKENI. CDR3 amino acids: CASSPRTRGPLEAFF. The CDR3 DNA follows: TGTGCCAGCTCACCACGGACTCGGGGGCCGCTTGAAGCTTTCTTT.

The rearrangement uses TRBV5-8 and TRBJ2-3, with D possibly TRBD2 on 5 matching bases. The V end lost 3 bases, the J end lost 1 base, and 9 bases lay between the germline ends. This CDR3 contains 14 residues. The germline gives CDR1 SGHTS, CDR2 YDEGEE. The CDR3 reads CASSYGLRTDTQYF. The CDR3 region has the DNA TGTGCCAGCAGCTATGGACTCCGCACAGATACGCAGTATTTT.